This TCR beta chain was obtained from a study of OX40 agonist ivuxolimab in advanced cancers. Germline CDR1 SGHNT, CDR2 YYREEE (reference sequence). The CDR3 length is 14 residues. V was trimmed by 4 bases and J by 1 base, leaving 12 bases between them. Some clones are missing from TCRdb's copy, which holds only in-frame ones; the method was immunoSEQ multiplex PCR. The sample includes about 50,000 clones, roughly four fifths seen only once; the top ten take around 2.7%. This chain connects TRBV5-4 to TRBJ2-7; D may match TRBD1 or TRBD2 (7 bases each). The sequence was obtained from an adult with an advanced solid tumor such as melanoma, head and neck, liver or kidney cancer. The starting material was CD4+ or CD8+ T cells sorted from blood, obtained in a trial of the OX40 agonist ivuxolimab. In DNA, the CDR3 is TGTGCCAGCAGCCGACAGGGAGGGTCCTACGAGCAGTACTTC. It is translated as CASSRQGGSYEQYF.